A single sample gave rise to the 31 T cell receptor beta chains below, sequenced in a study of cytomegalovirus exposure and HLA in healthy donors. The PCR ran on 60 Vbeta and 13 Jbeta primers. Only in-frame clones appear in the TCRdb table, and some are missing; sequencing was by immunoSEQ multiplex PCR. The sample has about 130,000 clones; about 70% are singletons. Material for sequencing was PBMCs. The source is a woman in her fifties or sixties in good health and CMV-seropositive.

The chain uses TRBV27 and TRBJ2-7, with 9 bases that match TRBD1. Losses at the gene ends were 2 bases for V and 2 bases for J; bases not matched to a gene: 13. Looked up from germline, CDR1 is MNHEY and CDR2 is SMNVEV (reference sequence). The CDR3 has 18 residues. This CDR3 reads CASSLHSTRTGATYEQYF. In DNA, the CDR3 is TGTGCCAGCAGTTTACACTCGACGAGGACAGGGGCTACCTACGAGCAGTACTTC.

The CDR3 here is CAWSVRDRLPLVIYEQYF. The CDR3 nucleotides are TGTGCCTGGAGTGTACGTGACAGGCTTCCCCTGGTGATCTACGAGCAGTACTTC. The V and J genes are TRBV30 and TRBJ2-7, with D perhaps TRBD1 (6 bases). Germline V gene lookup returns CDR1 GTSNPN and CDR2 SVGIG (reference sequence). This CDR3 has 18 residues. V was clipped by 0 bases and J by 3 bases, with 24 bases between them.

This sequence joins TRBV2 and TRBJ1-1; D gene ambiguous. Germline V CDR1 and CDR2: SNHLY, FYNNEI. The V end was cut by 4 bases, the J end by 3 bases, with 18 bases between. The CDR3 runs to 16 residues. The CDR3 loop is CASSGTGVAYDTEAFF. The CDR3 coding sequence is TGTGCCAGCAGTGGAACCGGGGTTGCCTATGACACTGAAGCTTTCTTT.

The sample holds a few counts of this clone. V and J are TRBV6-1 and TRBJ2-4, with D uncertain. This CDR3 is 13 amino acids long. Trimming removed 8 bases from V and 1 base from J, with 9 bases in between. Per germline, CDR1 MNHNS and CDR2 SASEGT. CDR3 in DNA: TGTGCCAGCGGGCTCTCGGCCAAAAACATTCAGTACTTC. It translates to CASGLSAKNIQYF.

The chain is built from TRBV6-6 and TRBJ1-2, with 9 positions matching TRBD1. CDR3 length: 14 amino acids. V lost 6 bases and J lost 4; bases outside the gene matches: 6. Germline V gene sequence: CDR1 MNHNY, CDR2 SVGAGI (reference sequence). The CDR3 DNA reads TGTGCCAGCAGCCTACAGGGGGCTCTCTATGGCTACACCTTC. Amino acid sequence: CASSLQGALYGYTF.

CDR3 nucleotides: TGTGCCAGCACCCCCCGTAACTCCTACGAGCAGTACTTC. Encoded protein: CASTPRNSYEQYF. V usage is TRBV7-9 and J usage is TRBJ2-7, with unresolved D. Germline CDR1 is SEHNR and CDR2 is FQNEAQ (reference sequence). Trimming removed 7 bases at V and 0 bases at J, with 10 bases between. CDR3 length equals 13 residues.

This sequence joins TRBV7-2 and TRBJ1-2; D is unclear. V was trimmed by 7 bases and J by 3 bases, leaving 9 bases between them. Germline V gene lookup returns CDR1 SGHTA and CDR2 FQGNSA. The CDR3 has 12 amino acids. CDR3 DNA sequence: TGTGCCAGCAATACCGGGTACTATGGCTACACCTTC. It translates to CASNTGYYGYTF.

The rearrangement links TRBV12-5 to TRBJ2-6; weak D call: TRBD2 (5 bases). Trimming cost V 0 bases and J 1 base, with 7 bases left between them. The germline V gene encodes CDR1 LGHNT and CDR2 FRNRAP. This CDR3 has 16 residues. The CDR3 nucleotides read TGTGCTAGTGGTTTGGTACTAGGTTCTGGGGCCAACGTCCTGACTTTC. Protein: CASGLVLGSGANVLTF.

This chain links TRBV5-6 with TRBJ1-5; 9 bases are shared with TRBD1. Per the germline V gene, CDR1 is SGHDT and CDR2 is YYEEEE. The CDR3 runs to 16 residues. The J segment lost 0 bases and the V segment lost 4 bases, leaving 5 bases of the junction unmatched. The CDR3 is CASSTRQGVSNQPQHF. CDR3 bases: TGTGCCAGCAGCACACGACAGGGGGTTAGCAATCAGCCCCAGCATTTT.

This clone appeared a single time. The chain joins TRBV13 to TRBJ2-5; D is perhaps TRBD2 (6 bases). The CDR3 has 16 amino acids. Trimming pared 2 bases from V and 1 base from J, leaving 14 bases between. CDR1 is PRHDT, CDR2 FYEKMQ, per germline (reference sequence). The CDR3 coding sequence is TGTGCCAGCAGCTTACTAGGGCAGGAGGGCCAAGAGACCCAGTACTTC. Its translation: CASSLLGQEGQETQYF.

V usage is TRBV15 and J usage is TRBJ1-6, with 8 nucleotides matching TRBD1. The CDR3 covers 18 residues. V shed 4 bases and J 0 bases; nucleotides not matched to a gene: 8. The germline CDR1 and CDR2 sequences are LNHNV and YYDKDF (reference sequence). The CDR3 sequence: CATSTPGQGVSYNSPLHF. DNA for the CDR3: TGTGCCACCAGCACCCCCGGACAGGGCGTCTCCTATAATTCACCCCTCCACTTT.

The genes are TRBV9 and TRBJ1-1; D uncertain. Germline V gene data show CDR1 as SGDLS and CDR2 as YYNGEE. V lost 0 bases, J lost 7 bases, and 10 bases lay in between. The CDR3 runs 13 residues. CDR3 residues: CASSVDGDFEAFF. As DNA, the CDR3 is TGTGCCAGCAGCGTAGATGGAGACTTTGAAGCTTTCTTT.

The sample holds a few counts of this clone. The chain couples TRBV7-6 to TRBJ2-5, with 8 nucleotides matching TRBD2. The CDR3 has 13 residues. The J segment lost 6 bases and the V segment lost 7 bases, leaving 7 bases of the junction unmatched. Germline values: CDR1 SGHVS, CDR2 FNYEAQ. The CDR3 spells CASTPGLAQTQYF. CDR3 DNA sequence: TGTGCCAGCACACCAGGACTAGCACAGACCCAGTACTTC.

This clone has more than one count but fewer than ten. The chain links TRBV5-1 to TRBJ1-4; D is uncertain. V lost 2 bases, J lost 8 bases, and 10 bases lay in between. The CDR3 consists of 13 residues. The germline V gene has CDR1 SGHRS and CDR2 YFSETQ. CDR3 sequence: CASSLREGEKLFF. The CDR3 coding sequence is TGCGCCAGCAGCTTAAGGGAGGGCGAAAAACTGTTTTTT.

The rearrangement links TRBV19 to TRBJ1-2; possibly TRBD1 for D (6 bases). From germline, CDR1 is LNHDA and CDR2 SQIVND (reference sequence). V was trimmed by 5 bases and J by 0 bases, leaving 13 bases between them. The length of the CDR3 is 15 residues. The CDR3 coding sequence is TGTGCCAGTAGTGCCCCCCGGGACACTAACTATGGCTACACCTTC. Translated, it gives CASSAPRDTNYGYTF.

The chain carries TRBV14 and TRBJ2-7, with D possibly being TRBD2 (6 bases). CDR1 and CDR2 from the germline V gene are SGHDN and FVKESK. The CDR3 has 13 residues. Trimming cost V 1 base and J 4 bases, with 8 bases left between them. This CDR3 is CASSQALAYEQYF. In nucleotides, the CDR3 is TGTGCCAGCAGCCAAGCACTAGCTTACGAGCAGTACTTC.

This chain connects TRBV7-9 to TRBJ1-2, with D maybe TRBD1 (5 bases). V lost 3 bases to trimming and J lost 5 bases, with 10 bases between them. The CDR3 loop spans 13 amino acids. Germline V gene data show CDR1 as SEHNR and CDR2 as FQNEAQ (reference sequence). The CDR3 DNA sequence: TGTGCCAGCAGCTTTTTAGGGGAATATGGCTACACCTTC. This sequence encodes CASSFLGEYGYTF.

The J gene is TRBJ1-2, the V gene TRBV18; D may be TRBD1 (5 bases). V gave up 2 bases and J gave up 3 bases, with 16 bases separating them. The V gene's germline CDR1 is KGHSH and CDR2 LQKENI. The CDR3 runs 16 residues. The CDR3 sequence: CASSPRRPGGDYGYTF. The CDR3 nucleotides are TGTGCCAGCTCACCAAGGCGTCCAGGAGGGGACTATGGCTACACCTTC.

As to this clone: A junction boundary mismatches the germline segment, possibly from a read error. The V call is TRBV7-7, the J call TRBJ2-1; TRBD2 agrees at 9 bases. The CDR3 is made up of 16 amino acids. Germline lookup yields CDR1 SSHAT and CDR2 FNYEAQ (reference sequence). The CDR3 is CASSLTTSGGNNEQFF. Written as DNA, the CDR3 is TGTGCTAGCAGCTTAACGACTAGCGGAGGGAACAATGAGCAGTTCTTC.

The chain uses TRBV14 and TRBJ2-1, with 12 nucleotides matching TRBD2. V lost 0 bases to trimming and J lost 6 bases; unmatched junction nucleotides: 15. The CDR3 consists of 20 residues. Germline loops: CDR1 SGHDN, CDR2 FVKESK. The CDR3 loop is CASSQDASRLAGAWRNEQFF. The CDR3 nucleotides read TGTGCCAGCAGCCAAGATGCGAGTCGACTAGCGGGGGCCTGGCGCAATGAGCAGTTCTTC.

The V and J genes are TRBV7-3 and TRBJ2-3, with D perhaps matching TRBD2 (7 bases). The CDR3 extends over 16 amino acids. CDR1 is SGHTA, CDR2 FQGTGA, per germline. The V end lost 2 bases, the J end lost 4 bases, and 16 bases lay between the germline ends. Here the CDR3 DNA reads TGTGCCAGCAGCTTAGGGCGGGGGCTTGGGGCAGATACGCAGTATTTT. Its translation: CASSLGRGLGADTQYF.

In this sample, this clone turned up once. CDR3 residues: CASSLAQDGEKLFF. For the CDR3, the DNA is TGCGCCAGCAGCTTGGCGCAGGATGGGGAAAAACTGTTTTTT. The chain uses TRBV5-1 and TRBJ1-4; D unclear. The CDR3 loop spans 14 amino acids. V shed 0 bases and J shed 8 bases, with 11 bases lying between them. Germline-derived CDR1 and CDR2 are SGHRS and YFSETQ.

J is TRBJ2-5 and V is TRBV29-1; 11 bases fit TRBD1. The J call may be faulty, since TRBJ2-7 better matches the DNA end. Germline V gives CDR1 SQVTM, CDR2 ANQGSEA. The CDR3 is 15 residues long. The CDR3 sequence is CSVEVWDRGIYEQYF. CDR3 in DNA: TGCAGCGTTGAAGTTTGGGACAGGGGGATATACGAGCAGTACTTC.

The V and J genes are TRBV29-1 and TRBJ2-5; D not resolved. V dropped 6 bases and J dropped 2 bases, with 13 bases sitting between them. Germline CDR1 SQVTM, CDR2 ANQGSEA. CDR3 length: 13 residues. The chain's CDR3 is CSVDWRNQETQYF. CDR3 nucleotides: TGCAGCGTCGACTGGCGGAATCAAGAGACCCAGTACTTC.

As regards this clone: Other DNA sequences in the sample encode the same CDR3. CDR3 loop: CASSLGGDSYNEQFF. The CDR3, as DNA: TGTGCCAGCAGCTTAGGGGGGGACTCCTACAATGAGCAGTTCTTC. The chain links TRBV7-3 to TRBJ2-1; TRBD2 matches 7 bases. CDR3 length equals 15 residues. Germline CDR1 is SGHTA and CDR2 is FQGTGA. Trimming cost V 2 bases and J 0 bases; bases outside gene matches: 1.

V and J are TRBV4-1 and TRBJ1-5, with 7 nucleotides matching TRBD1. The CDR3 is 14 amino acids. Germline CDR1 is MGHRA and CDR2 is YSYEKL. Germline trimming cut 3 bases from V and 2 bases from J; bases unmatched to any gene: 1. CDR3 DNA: TGCGCCAGCAGCCATGGGACAGGCAATCAGCCCCAGCATTTT. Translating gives CASSHGTGNQPQHF.

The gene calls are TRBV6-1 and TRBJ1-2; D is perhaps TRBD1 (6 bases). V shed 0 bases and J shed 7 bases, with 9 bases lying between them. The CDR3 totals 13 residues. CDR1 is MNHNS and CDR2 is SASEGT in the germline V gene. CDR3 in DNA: TGTGCCAGCAGTGAAGCCAGGGGTGGTGGCTACACCTTC. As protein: CASSEARGGGYTF.

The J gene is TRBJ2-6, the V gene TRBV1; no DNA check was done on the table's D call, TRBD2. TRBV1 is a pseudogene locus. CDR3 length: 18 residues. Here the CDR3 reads CTSSQTTGSPAGANVLTF. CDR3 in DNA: TGCACCAGCAGCCAGACAACGGGGAGCCCGGCCGGGGCCAACGTCCTGACTTTC.

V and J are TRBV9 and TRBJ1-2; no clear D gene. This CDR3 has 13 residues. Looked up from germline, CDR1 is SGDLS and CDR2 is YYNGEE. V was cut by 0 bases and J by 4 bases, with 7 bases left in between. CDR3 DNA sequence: TGTGCCAGCAGCGTAGACCCGGTCTATGGCTACACCTTC. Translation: CASSVDPVYGYTF.

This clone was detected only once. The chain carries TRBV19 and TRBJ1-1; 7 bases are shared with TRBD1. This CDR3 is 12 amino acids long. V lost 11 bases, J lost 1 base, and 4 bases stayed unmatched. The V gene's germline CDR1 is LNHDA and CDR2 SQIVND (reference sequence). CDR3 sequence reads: CAAGTANTEAFF. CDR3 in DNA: TGTGCCGCGGGGACAGCGAACACTGAAGCTTTCTTT.

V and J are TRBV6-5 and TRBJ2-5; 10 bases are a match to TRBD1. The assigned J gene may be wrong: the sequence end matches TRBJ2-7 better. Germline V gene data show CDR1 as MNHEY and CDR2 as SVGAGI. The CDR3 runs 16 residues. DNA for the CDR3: TGTGCCAGCAGCTACCTCCGGGACAGGGGAACCTACGAGCAGTACTTC. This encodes CASSYLRDRGTYEQYF.